A single TCR beta chain is shown here with its context. This clone was found a few times. The target of this receptor is not known. Base qualities are not recorded, but no much larger clone differs from it by a single base. TCRbeta CDR3 regions were amplified from genomic DNA using the immunoSEQ Assay, a bias-controlled multiplex PCR. Turning to the authors' computational methods: The number of nucleated cells in each sample was estimated by amplification of reference gene primers within the assay. To quantify the absolute abundance of each unique TCRbeta CDR3 rearrangement, sequence reads were collapsed and filtered. For each sample, productive Simpson clonality was calculated by taking the square root of Simpson's diversity index across productive rearrangements. The source is immuneACCESS, and TCRdb retained only in-frame sequences with V and J called. Part of the clones is not carried over; for the studies checked, unresolved V genes explain less than half of this, and the remainder is unexplained. That table is the source of V, J and clone size, and D and trimming were worked out from the DNA. A total of 50,000 or so clones appear in this sample, 65% to 85% of them only once. Of the sample, about 18% is held by the ten largest clones.

This sample was included in a study of blood T cell repertoires in COVID-19 (dated by TCRdb to about 2020). Background on the whole study: Samples from collaborators originated in the United States, Italy and Spain and spanned both the acute and convalescent phases of COVID-19. Deeply sampled blood TCRbeta repertoires from subjects exposed to, actively infected with, or recovered from COVID-19 were included in the dataset. Where available, HLA class I and class II types were taken from metadata supplied by the sample provider and were not determined by assay-based typing. The material from the prospective study consisted of cDNA or gDNA derived from T cells, B-cell-depleted T cells, or PBMCs. A freely available public database, intended as a resource for researchers studying the immune response to SARS-CoV-2, is where the repertoires were released. Samples came from the ongoing ImmuneRACE study (first 160 participants) plus 1,254 subjects from 6 global collaborators. A de-identified subject ID, COVID-19 status, age in years and sex were almost always included in the sample metadata.

Germline trimming amounts to 2 bases on V and 1 base on J, with 4 as the count of junction bases outside the gene matches. From the cysteine through the phenylalanine, the CDR3 covers 16 amino acids. This entry keeps only the CDR3 DNA: 48 bases, framed from base 1. From the germline V gene (reference sequence), CDR1 is WNHNN and CDR2 is SYGVQD. What the study reported, not specific to this receptor: Clinical and demographic metadata were provided uncurated, with the amount varying by source and participant.

The collaborating institutions used their own protocols to collect whole blood in K2EDTA tubes. For TCRbeta analysis, collaborator samples were shipped as frozen whole blood, as isolated PBMCs, or as DNA extracted from either sample type. Sequenced material: peripheral blood. The receptor comes from a human donor with active or convalescent COVID-19. The donor label of this sample is uncertain. The chain uses TRBV10-1 and TRBJ1-1; TRBD1 matches 10 bases in the middle. The CDR3 is CASSEETGGSNTEAFF. The DNA reads TGCGCCAGCAGTGAGGAGACAGGGGGCTCGAACACTGAAGCTTTCTTT.